This entry lists 29 T cell receptor beta chains sequenced from one sample in a study of blood T cell repertoires in COVID-19. Measured with immunoSEQ multiplex PCR; TCRdb has only the in-frame clones, and not every one. Here the sample spans around 340,000 clones, about 88% being singletons. Source material: PBMCs or T cells enriched from blood (not recorded which). The receptors derive from a woman in her twenties or thirties who had been exposed to COVID-19.

This chain uses TRBV21-1 with TRBJ2-3; TRBD1 is the table's D call and was not checked against the DNA. TRBV21-1 is a pseudogene locus. This CDR3 region has 18 residues. The CDR3, as DNA: TGTGCCAGCAGCAATTGGCGCTCCCAGGGAAGGCTCACAGATACGCAGTATTTT. Its protein is CASSNWRSQGRLTDTQYF.

The chain couples TRBV6-5 to TRBJ1-1; no reliable D call. Germline V CDR1 and CDR2: MNHEY, SVGAGI. Trimming stripped 0 bases from V and 6 bases from J, with 8 bases between. CDR3 size: 13 residues. Written as DNA, the CDR3 is TGTGCCAGCAGTTACTCCGGCGGCGCTGAAGCTTTCTTT. Amino acids: CASSYSGGAEAFF.

The chain carries TRBV19 and TRBJ2-2; TRBD1 aligns across 11 bases. J gave up 4 bases and V 3 bases, and 1 base lay outside the gene matches. This CDR3 contains 15 residues. From germline, CDR1 is LNHDA and CDR2 SQIVND (reference sequence). The CDR3: CASSIGTGGTGELFF. CDR3 DNA: TGTGCCAGTAGTATCGGGACAGGGGGCACCGGGGAGCTGTTTTTT. Filled out from reference TRBV19 and TRBJ2-2, the complete variable domain reads DGGITQSPKYLFRKEGQNVTLSCEQNLNHDAMYWYRQDPGQGLRLIYYSQIVNDFQKGDIAEGYSVSREKKESFPLTVTSAQKNPTAFYLCASSIGTGGTGELFFGEGSRLTVL.

This clone was seen just once. The V call is TRBV7-9, the J call TRBJ1-5; D might be TRBD1 (6 bases). The length of the CDR3 is 16 residues. Germline loops: CDR1 SEHNR, CDR2 FQNEAQ (reference sequence). V was shortened by 0 bases and J by 6 bases, with 15 bases between the two germline ends. The CDR3 DNA is TGTGCCAGCAGCTTAGCGCAGGCAGGGGTGTCTCAGCCCCAGCATTTT. Translation gives CASSLAQAGVSQPQHF.

The chain carries TRBV19 and TRBJ2-7; 10 nucleotides agree with TRBD1. Germline CDR1 LNHDA, CDR2 SQIVND (reference sequence). With V trimmed by 1 base and J by 6 bases, 6 bases remained unmatched. CDR3 size: 15 residues. DNA of the CDR3: TGTGCCAGTAGTATAGGCCGACAGGGGGCCACCGAGCAGTACTTC. Protein sequence: CASSIGRQGATEQYF. The variable domain in full, with the rest retrieved from reference TRBV19 and TRBJ2-7, is DGGITQSPKYLFRKEGQNVTLSCEQNLNHDAMYWYRQDPGQGLRLIYYSQIVNDFQKGDIAEGYSVSREKKESFPLTVTSAQKNPTAFYLCASSIGRQGATEQYFGPGTRLTVT.

J is TRBJ2-7 and V is TRBV29-1; 14 bases are a match to TRBD2. Germline CDR1 is SQVTM and CDR2 is ANQGSEA. The CDR3 contains 14 residues. V trimming: 7 bases; J trimming: 2 bases; junction bases outside the gene matches: 4. CDR3 DNA: TGCAGCGCGGGGACTAGCGGGGGCGCCTACGAGCAGTACTTC. This gives the protein CSAGTSGGAYEQYF.

This clone was detected only once. V usage is TRBV28 and J usage is TRBJ2-1; the match to TRBD1 covers 8 bases. Germline CDR1 and CDR2: MDHEN and SYDVKM. The CDR3 is 14 residues long. Unmatched junction bases numbered 11, after V lost 10 bases and J lost 6 bases. The CDR3 protein is CATDRGQPTNEQFF. CDR3 coding DNA: TGTGCCACCGACAGGGGACAGCCGACCAATGAGCAGTTCTTC.

This clone occurred a few times. The chain links TRBV7-6 to TRBJ1-2; no clear D. The V and J ends lost 11 bases and 0 bases respectively, with 13 bases between them. This CDR3 has 13 residues. Germline V gives CDR1 SGHVS, CDR2 FNYEAQ. CDR3 nucleotides: TGTGCCGTCCCCGGGGATTCTAACTATGGCTACACCTTC. Its translation: CAVPGDSNYGYTF.

The chain recombines TRBV5-6 with TRBJ1-2; D remains ambiguous. CDR3 length: 14 amino acids. The V and J ends lost 0 bases and 4 bases respectively, with 10 bases between them. Per germline, CDR1 SGHDT and CDR2 YYEEEE. Here the CDR3 DNA reads TGTGCCAGCAGCTTGGGGCCGTCAGGCTATGGCTACACCTTC. It translates to CASSLGPSGYGYTF.

The J gene is TRBJ2-1, the V gene TRBV24-1, with 7 bases matching TRBD2. CDR1 and CDR2 (germline): KGHDR, SFDVKD. The CDR3 runs to 18 residues. V was clipped by 3 bases and J by 0 bases; unmatched bases: 10. CDR3 nucleotide sequence: TGTGCCACCAGTGATGGGAGTTTAGCGGGCAGCTCCTACAATGAGCAGTTCTTC. It specifies CATSDGSLAGSSYNEQFF.

This clone has only one observation. This sequence joins TRBV28 and TRBJ2-3; TRBD1 aligns across 11 bases. The V gene end was trimmed by 7 bases and the J gene end by 1 base; junction bases not matched to a gene: 10. Per germline, CDR1 MDHEN and CDR2 SYDVKM. CDR3 length equals 17 residues. The CDR3 protein is CASTIGTGGFRTDTQYF. CDR3 sequence (DNA): TGTGCCAGCACAATCGGGACAGGGGGTTTTCGCACAGATACGCAGTATTTT.

The chain has TRBV19 and TRBJ1-3, with no clear D. Per germline, CDR1 LNHDA and CDR2 SQIVND (reference sequence). CDR3 length equals 15 residues. The germline V and J ends were trimmed by 3 bases and 0 bases, with 9 bases remaining between them. The CDR3 region is CASSIYASSGNTIYF. CDR3 in DNA: TGTGCCAGTAGTATTTACGCGAGCTCTGGAAACACCATATATTTT. The full variable domain, in which reference TRBV19 and TRBJ1-3 provide the parts outside the CDR3, is DGGITQSPKYLFRKEGQNVTLSCEQNLNHDAMYWYRQDPGQGLRLIYYSQIVNDFQKGDIAEGYSVSREKKESFPLTVTSAQKNPTAFYLCASSIYASSGNTIYFGEGSWLTVV.

The chain joins TRBV28 to TRBJ1-4; the D gene is possibly TRBD1 (6 bases). V lost 5 bases to trimming and J lost 8 bases, with 15 bases between them. The CDR3 has 14 amino acids. Germline CDR1 and CDR2: MDHEN and SYDVKM. The CDR3 DNA follows: TGTGCCAGCAGTGTCAGGGGATGGGGAGAAAAACTGTTTTTT. It is translated as CASSVRGWGEKLFF.

CDR3: CASSLSPWERAYNEQFF. The CDR3 DNA is TGTGCCAGCAGCTTGTCCCCCTGGGAGCGGGCGTACAATGAGCAGTTCTTC. The chain combines TRBV11-3 with TRBJ2-1, with a weak D call TRBD2 (6 bases). V lost 3 bases and J 4 bases, leaving 19 bases between the germline ends. This CDR3 comprises 17 residues. Germline V CDR1 and CDR2: SGHNT, YENEEA. The full variable domain, completed using reference TRBV11-3 and TRBJ2-1, is EAGVVQSPRYKIIEKKQPVAFWCNPISGHNTLYWYLQNLGQGPELLIRYENEEAVDDSQLPKDRFSAERLKGVDSTLKIQPAELGDSAVYLCASSLSPWERAYNEQFFGPGTRLTVL.

The rearrangement uses TRBV5-1 and TRBJ2-4; 11 nucleotides line up with TRBD1. This CDR3 is built from 15 residues. Losses at the gene ends were 8 bases for V and 2 bases for J; bases not matched to a gene: 6. Per germline, CDR1 SGHRS and CDR2 YFSETQ. In nucleotides, the CDR3 is TGCGCCAGTTCGGACAGGGGGCTTTCCAAAAACATTCAGTACTTC. Amino acids: CASSDRGLSKNIQYF.

This chain uses TRBV15 with TRBJ2-7; weak D call: TRBD2 (5 bases). The V end was cut by 0 bases, the J end by 6 bases, with 18 bases between. Germline assignment: CDR1 LNHNV and CDR2 YYDKDF (reference sequence). The CDR3 totals 16 residues. CDR3: CATSRDRSRRLAEQYF. The CDR3 DNA sequence: TGTGCCACCAGCAGAGATCGTTCGCGGAGGCTAGCCGAGCAGTACTTC.

The CDR3 region is CASSFPGQGETGELFF. The CDR3 nucleotides read TGTGCCAGCAGCTTTCCGGGACAGGGGGAGACCGGGGAGCTGTTTTTT. The chain links TRBV5-8 to TRBJ2-2, with TRBD1 matching over 11 bases. Germline-derived CDR1 and CDR2 are SGHTS and YDEGEE. This CDR3 region has 16 residues. Trimming cost V 2 bases and J 5 bases; bases outside gene matches: 5.

This rearrangement joins TRBV5-1 to TRBJ1-4; 8 bases fit TRBD1. This CDR3 contains 14 residues. CDR1 and CDR2 (germline): SGHRS, YFSETQ. The junction had 3 bases not matched to a gene; V was cut back by 3 bases and J by 5 bases. The CDR3 DNA follows: TGCGCCAGCAGCTCACAGGGGGGGAATGAAAAACTGTTTTTT. It is translated as CASSSQGGNEKLFF.

A single count supports this clone. The V and J genes are TRBV25-1 and TRBJ1-6; D gene ambiguous. The CDR3 runs 14 residues. Germline assignment: CDR1 MGHDK and CDR2 SYGVNS. The ends were cut back, 2 bases at V and 5 bases at J, with 7 bases in the middle. The CDR3 is CASSEIVNNSPLHF. The DNA for the CDR3 is TGTGCCAGCAGTGAAATTGTAAATAATTCACCCCTCCACTTT.

A few counts support this clone. The chain's CDR3 is CASSDVASYDNEQFF. DNA for the CDR3: TGTGCCAGCAGTGACGTAGCTAGTTACGACAATGAGCAGTTCTTC. The J gene is TRBJ2-1, the V gene TRBV2; D remains unclear. Germline V lookup: CDR1 SNHLY, CDR2 FYNNEI. V was trimmed by 3 bases and J by 5 bases, leaving 14 bases between them. This CDR3 is 15 amino acids long. Looking up the rest from reference TRBV2 and TRBJ2-1 gives the full variable domain: EPEVTQTPSHQVTQMGQEVILRCVPISNHLYFYWYRQILGQKVEFLVSFYNNEISEKSEIFDDQFSVERPDGSNFTLKIRSTKLEDSAMYFCASSDVASYDNEQFFGPGTRLTVL.

The chain is built from TRBV20-1 and TRBJ2-5; 12 bases fit TRBD2. The CDR3 runs 16 residues. Per the germline V gene, CDR1 is DFQATT and CDR2 is SNEGSKA (reference sequence). Unmatched junction bases numbered 10, after V lost 3 bases and J lost 5 bases. CDR3 in amino acids: CSASSASGRAGETQYF. The CDR3 DNA sequence: TGCAGTGCTAGTTCCGCTAGCGGGAGGGCCGGCGAGACCCAGTACTTC.

The gene calls are TRBV7-9 and TRBJ1-1; D uncertain. CDR1 and CDR2 from the germline V gene are SEHNR and FQNEAQ (reference sequence). The ends were cut back, 5 bases at V and 0 bases at J, with 13 bases in the middle. This CDR3 spans 15 amino acids. CDR3 residues: CASSPPGVMNTEAFF. The CDR3 DNA sequence: TGTGCCAGCAGCCCCCCCGGTGTCATGAACACTGAAGCTTTCTTT.

For this clone: Germline is not matched at one junction end, which may reflect a read error. The chain links TRBV5-6 to TRBJ1-4; tentatively, D is TRBD1 (6 bases). Germline CDR1 reads SGHDT; CDR2 reads YYEEEE. The CDR3 sequence is 14 residues long. The CDR3 sequence is CASSEQGSKEKLFF. The CDR3 DNA follows: TGTGCCAGCAGCGAGCAGGGGTCTAAGGAAAAACTGTTTTTT.

This clone was observed a handful of times. The gene calls are TRBV19 and TRBJ2-3, with D perhaps TRBD1 (7 bases). V lost 5 bases and J 1 base, leaving 13 bases between the germline ends. The CDR3 spans 15 residues. Per the germline V gene, CDR1 is LNHDA and CDR2 is SQIVND (reference sequence). CDR3 amino acids: CASSLTGEGTDTQYF. The DNA of the CDR3 is TGTGCCAGTAGTTTAACAGGGGAGGGCACAGATACGCAGTATTTT. Filled out from reference TRBV19 and TRBJ2-3, the complete variable domain reads DGGITQSPKYLFRKEGQNVTLSCEQNLNHDAMYWYRQDPGQGLRLIYYSQIVNDFQKGDIAEGYSVSREKKESFPLTVTSAQKNPTAFYLCASSLTGEGTDTQYFGPGTRLTVL.

This chain joins TRBV19 and TRBJ1-3, with TRBD1 matching over 10 bases. Germline values: CDR1 LNHDA, CDR2 SQIVND (reference sequence). The CDR3 consists of 13 residues. The CDR3, as DNA: TGTGCGACCAGGGGGACAGGGGAAGACACCATATATTTT. Its translation is CATRGTGEDTIYF.

In its sample, this clone was seen many times. The chain employs TRBV28 and TRBJ1-5; tentatively, D is TRBD1 (5 bases). Between the trimmed V and J ends, which lost 6 bases and 0 bases, there was a span of 12 bases. Per germline, CDR1 MDHEN and CDR2 SYDVKM. The length of the CDR3 is 15 residues. CDR3 DNA sequence: TGTGCCAGCAGGAAACAGGACTATAGCAATCAGCCCCAGCATTTT. Translated, it gives CASRKQDYSNQPQHF.

The chain uses TRBV6-5 and TRBJ1-5, with TRBD1 identical over 8 bases. Trimming took 7 bases from V and 6 from J; bases not matched to a gene: 8. CDR3 length equals 14 residues. CDR1 MNHEY and CDR2 SVGAGI come from the germline V gene. The CDR3: CASNLDRVGQPQHF. The CDR3 bases are TGTGCCAGCAACTTGGACAGGGTGGGTCAGCCCCAGCATTTT.

The chain links TRBV10-3 to TRBJ2-5, with D uncertain. The CDR3 runs 11 residues. Germline V CDR1 and CDR2: ENHRY, SYGVKD. With 10 bases removed from V and 4 bases from J, the gap between germline ends came to 10 bases. The CDR3 here is CATSYSETQYF. The CDR3 nucleotides are TGTGCCACCAGCTACTCAGAGACCCAGTACTTC.

This chain joins TRBV12-5 and TRBJ2-7; no clear D. CDR1 LGHNT and CDR2 FRNRAP come from the germline V gene. The CDR3 covers 14 residues. Between the trimmed V and J ends, which lost 6 bases and 2 bases, there was a span of 14 bases. The CDR3 coding sequence is TGTGCTAGTGGCCGGCCGGGTCTCCCCTACGAGCAGTACTTC. Its translation is CASGRPGLPYEQYF.